The present T cell receptor beta chain was sequenced within a study of CD8+ T cells in alopecia areata. Looked up from germline, CDR1 is SQVTM and CDR2 is ANQGSEA. V lost 6 bases and J lost 0, with 14 bases in between. CDR3 size: 15 residues. TCR sequencing used cDNA made by reverse transcription of extracted RNA. TCRdb keeps only in-frame clones here, not all; method: immunoSEQ multiplex PCR. The sample holds some 130,000 clones, roughly 50% seen once. This receptor was obtained from a human donor with alopecia areata. The J gene is TRBJ2-2, the V gene TRBV29-1, with D tentatively TRBD2 (7 bases). Sequencing used CD4+ T cells sorted from blood, obtained at week 0. The CDR3 sequence: CSVGRTAANTGELFF. The CDR3 nucleotides read TGCAGCGTCGGGAGGACAGCCGCGAACACCGGGGAGCTGTTTTTT.